Sequencing of this T cell receptor beta chain was carried out in a study of cytomegalovirus exposure and HLA in healthy donors. General study results and limits: It was reported in a later analysis that an Asian-associated ancestry cluster showed fewer N-insertions than the 666-donor mean.

With 60 Vbeta and 13 Jbeta primers, the PCR was carried out. TCRdb's table, derived via immunoSEQ multiplex PCR, lists solely in-frame clones and lacks some. The sample includes roughly 110,000 clones, over 70% of them seen just once. The ends were cut back, 0 bases at V and 8 bases at J, with 8 bases in the middle. The V gene's germline CDR1 is SGDLS and CDR2 YYNGEE. The CDR3 consists of 12 residues. This clone was counted a few times. Its target is not known. This TCR was recovered from a female donor in good health and CMV-seronegative. The chain links TRBV9 to TRBJ1-2; D call uncertain. Input material: PBMCs. The CDR3 is CASSVGGGGYTF. In nucleotides, the CDR3 is TGTGCCAGCAGCGTAGGAGGAGGAGGCTACACCTTC.